These T cell receptor beta chains were read from a single sample in a study of OX40 agonist ivuxolimab in advanced cancers. Assay: immunoSEQ multiplex PCR; the TCRdb copy retains only in-frame clones and omits some. The data contain fewer than 25,000 clones, about 83% of them seen just once; the ten biggest clones take up more than 6.5%. The specimen comprised CD4+ or CD8+ T cells sorted from blood, sampled in a trial of the OX40 agonist ivuxolimab. These receptors originate from an adult with an advanced solid tumor such as melanoma, head and neck, liver or kidney cancer. Each CDR3 is given with its conserved first and last residue. D genes are given only for firm matches. Clone size, where shown, is once, few, many, or a class for clones that have expanded.

CDR3: CASSTNRDRAENEQFF
DNA: TGTGCCAGCAGCACCAACCGGGACAGGGCTGAGAATGAGCAGTTCTTC
size: NA
J: TRBJ2-1
V: TRBV27
D: TRBD1

CDR3: CASSLAQGFTEAFF
DNA: TGTGCCAGCAGCTTAGCACAGGGGTTCACTGAAGCTTTCTTT
size: NA
J: TRBJ1-1
V: TRBV7-9
D: TRBD1

CDR3: CATSSSQGGSTDTQYF
DNA: TGTGCCACCAGCAGTTCTCAGGGAGGGAGCACAGATACGCAGTATTTT
size: NA
J: TRBJ2-3
V: TRBV15
D: TRBD2

CDR3: CASSFPGELFF
DNA: TGTGCCAGCAGCTTCCCCGGGGAGCTGTTTTTT
size: NA
J: TRBJ2-2
V: TRBV11-2
D: NA

CDR3: CASRQDRANPQHF
DNA: TGTGCCAGCAGACAGGACAGGGCAAATCCCCAGCATTTT
size: NA
J: TRBJ1-5
V: TRBV6-5
D: TRBD1

CDR3: CASSLPGGITEAFF
DNA: TGTGCCAGCAGCTTGCCAGGGGGTATCACTGAAGCTTTCTTT
size: NA
J: TRBJ1-1
V: TRBV5-6
D: TRBD1

CDR3: CASSQDLGRDSPLHF
DNA: TGTGCCAGCAGCCAAGATCTCGGCAGGGATTCACCCCTCCACTTT
size: NA
J: TRBJ1-6
V: TRBV4-2
D: NA

CDR3: CATSRDPNSEAFF
DNA: TGTGCCACCAGCAGAGATCCGAACTCTGAAGCTTTCTTT
size: NA
J: TRBJ1-1
V: TRBV15
D: NA

CDR3: CASSEGRGYMNTEAFF
DNA: TGTGCCAGCAGTGAGGGGCGGGGGTATATGAACACTGAAGCTTTCTTT
size: NA
J: TRBJ1-1
V: TRBV6-1
D: NA

CDR3: CASSLDVRGKEKLFF
DNA: TGTGCCAGCAGCTTGGATGTCAGGGGGAAGGAAAAACTGTTTTTT
size: NA
J: TRBJ1-4
V: TRBV7-2
D: TRBD1

CDR3: CASSLGTLTYNEQFF
DNA: TGTGCCAGCAGTTTGGGAACGCTTACATACAATGAGCAGTTCTTC
size: NA
J: TRBJ2-1
V: TRBV27
D: NA

CDR3: CASSSDRQIAYEQYF
DNA: TGTGCCAGCAGTTCCGATAGACAGATAGCCTACGAGCAGTACTTC
size: NA
J: TRBJ2-7
V: TRBV27
D: NA

CDR3: CATSRSGEHGYTF
DNA: TGTGCCACCAGTCGTTCAGGGGAACATGGCTACACCTTC
size: NA
J: TRBJ1-2
V: TRBV15
D: NA

CDR3: CASSEYKDTQGEGELFF
DNA: TGTGCCAGCAGTGAATATAAGGACACACAGGGGGAGGGGGAGCTGTTTTTT
size: NA
J: TRBJ2-2
V: TRBV6-1
D: TRBD1

CDR3: CASSLGTGENEQFF
DNA: TGTGCCAGCAGCTTAGGGACAGGGGAAAATGAGCAGTTCTTC
size: few
J: TRBJ2-1
V: TRBV11-2
D: TRBD1

CDR3: CASSQVRKALGGNTEAFF
DNA: TGCGCCAGCAGCCAAGTCCGTAAGGCCCTGGGAGGAAACACTGAAGCTTTCTTT
size: NA
J: TRBJ1-1
V: TRBV4-3
D: NA

CDR3: CASSLVGQGLRIHGYTF
DNA: TGTGCCAGCAGCTTAGTGGGACAGGGTCTTAGAATCCATGGCTACACCTTC
size: NA
J: TRBJ1-2
V: TRBV7-2
D: TRBD1

CDR3: CASSFTGGSTDTQYF
DNA: TGTGCCAGCAGCTTTACAGGGGGAAGCACAGATACGCAGTATTTT
size: NA
J: TRBJ2-3
V: TRBV13
D: TRBD1

CDR3: CASSQDLPSGGPNTGELFF
DNA: TGCGCCAGCAGCCAAGACTTACCTTCGGGGGGACCGAACACCGGGGAGCTGTTTTTT
size: NA
J: TRBJ2-2
V: TRBV4-1
D: TRBD2

CDR3: CASSPFGGTDTQYF
DNA: TGTGCCAGCAGTCCTTTCGGGGGGACAGATACGCAGTATTTT
size: NA
J: TRBJ2-3
V: TRBV6-5
D: TRBD2

CDR3: CASSLGTGMFDEQFF
DNA: TGTGCCAGCAGTTTGGGCACAGGGATGTTCGATGAGCAGTTCTTC
size: NA
J: TRBJ2-1
V: TRBV27
D: NA

CDR3: CASSVRGGHEQYF
DNA: TGTGCCAGCAGCGTAAGGGGGGGCCACGAGCAGTACTTC
size: few
J: TRBJ2-7
V: TRBV9
D: NA

CDR3: CASSPGTGYQETQYF
DNA: TGTGCCAGCAGCCCCGGAACTGGTTACCAAGAGACCCAGTACTTC
size: few
J: TRBJ2-5
V: TRBV7-9
D: NA

CDR3: CSASSDGYTF
DNA: TGCAGTGCTAGTTCCGATGGCTACACCTTC
size: NA
J: TRBJ1-2
V: TRBV20-1
D: NA

CDR3: CASSFPDSSPLHF
DNA: TGTGCCAGCAGCTTTCCCGATTCGTCACCCCTCCACTTT
size: few
J: TRBJ1-6
V: TRBV5-5
D: NA

CDR3: CSVDPSGGAGDTQYF
DNA: TGCAGCGTTGACCCTAGCGGGGGGGCGGGGGATACGCAGTATTTT
size: once
J: TRBJ2-3
V: TRBV29-1
D: TRBD2

CDR3: CASSLLLFTEAFF
DNA: TGTGCCAGCAGCTTGTTGTTGTTCACTGAAGCTTTCTTT
size: NA
J: TRBJ1-1
V: TRBV5-7
D: NA

CDR3: CASSIKARTYEQYF
DNA: TGTGCCAGTAGTATAAAGGCCAGGACCTACGAGCAGTACTTC
size: NA
J: TRBJ2-7
V: TRBV19
D: NA

CDR3: CASSQAWTDPPTDTQYF
DNA: TGCGCCAGCAGCCAAGCTTGGACCGATCCGCCCACAGATACGCAGTATTTT
size: NA
J: TRBJ2-3
V: TRBV4-1
D: NA

CDR3: CAISESSTIQETQYF
DNA: TGTGCCATCAGTGAGTCGTCCACCATCCAAGAGACCCAGTACTTC
size: NA
J: TRBJ2-5
V: TRBV10-3
D: NA

CDR3: CASSISTSGGGEVYNEQFF
DNA: TGTGCCAGTAGTATCTCGACTAGCGGGGGTGGGGAGGTGTACAATGAGCAGTTCTTC
size: NA
J: TRBJ2-1
V: TRBV19
D: TRBD2

CDR3: CASSPIQTGSTEAFF
DNA: TGCGCCAGCAGCCCTATACAAACAGGGAGCACTGAAGCTTTCTTT
size: once
J: TRBJ1-1
V: TRBV4-3
D: NA

CDR3: CASSPGQPYTGELFF
DNA: TGTGCCAGCAGTCCCGGACAGCCATACACCGGGGAGCTGTTTTTT
size: NA
J: TRBJ2-2
V: TRBV11-3
D: NA

CDR3: CASSYGQAEAFF
DNA: TGTGCCAGTAGTTACGGACAGGCTGAAGCTTTCTTT
size: NA
J: TRBJ1-1
V: TRBV19
D: TRBD1

CDR3: CASSLTGYSNYGYTF
DNA: TGTGCCAGCAGTCTGACAGGGTACTCGAACTATGGCTACACCTTC
size: NA
J: TRBJ1-2
V: TRBV6-6
D: TRBD1

CDR3: CASTGEGYGYTF
DNA: TGTGCCAGCACCGGGGAAGGGTATGGCTACACCTTC
size: once
J: TRBJ1-2
V: TRBV6-5
D: NA

CDR3: CASSDGTAYSNQPQHF
DNA: TGTGCCAGCAGTGATGGAACGGCTTATAGCAATCAGCCCCAGCATTTT
size: NA
J: TRBJ1-5
V: TRBV2
D: NA

CDR3: CASSYSGTGAHEQYF
DNA: TGTGCCAGCAGCTACTCCGGGACAGGGGCCCACGAGCAGTACTTC
size: NA
J: TRBJ2-7
V: TRBV7-9
D: TRBD1

CDR3: CASSSQTNTGELFF
DNA: TGTGCCAGCAGCTCGCAGACGAACACCGGGGAGCTGTTTTTT
size: once
J: TRBJ2-2
V: TRBV13
D: NA

CDR3: CASSFPVGVETQYF
DNA: TGTGCCAGCAGCTTTCCGGTGGGGGTAGAGACCCAGTACTTC
size: NA
J: TRBJ2-5
V: TRBV7-8
D: NA

CDR3: CASSLKAGWNNQPQHF
DNA: TGTGCCAGCAGTTTAAAGGCAGGGTGGAACAATCAGCCCCAGCATTTT
size: NA
J: TRBJ1-5
V: TRBV28
D: NA

CDR3: CASSSKSGGPAYNEQFF
DNA: TGTGCCAGCAGCTCAAAATCAGGGGGCCCCGCCTACAATGAGCAGTTCTTC
size: NA
J: TRBJ2-1
V: TRBV7-8
D: TRBD1

CDR3: CASSLGIGVLNEKLFF
DNA: TGTGCCAGCAGCTTAGGCATAGGGGTTTTGAATGAAAAACTGTTTTTT
size: NA
J: TRBJ1-4
V: TRBV13
D: NA

CDR3: CASSLPTGSGYTF
DNA: TGCGCCAGCAGCCTGCCGACAGGGAGCGGCTACACCTTC
size: NA
J: TRBJ1-2
V: TRBV4-1
D: TRBD1

CDR3: CASNEGAQGTEAFF
DNA: TGTGCCAGCAATGAGGGGGCGCAGGGCACTGAAGCTTTCTTT
size: NA
J: TRBJ1-1
V: TRBV9
D: TRBD1

CDR3: CATSTVTGGAYEQYF
DNA: TGTGCCACCAGTACCGTGACAGGGGGCGCCTACGAGCAGTACTTC
size: NA
J: TRBJ2-7
V: TRBV15
D: TRBD1

CDR3: CASSLRDTSYEQYF
DNA: TGTGCCAGCAGCCTCCGGGACACCTCCTACGAGCAGTACTTC
size: NA
J: TRBJ2-7
V: TRBV13
D: NA

CDR3: CASRQPGQSYEQYF
DNA: TGCGCCAGCAGACAACCGGGACAATCCTACGAGCAGTACTTC
size: NA
J: TRBJ2-7
V: TRBV5-1
D: NA

CDR3: CASSLGGSTGGPNLSGNTIYF
DNA: TGTGCCAGCAGCTTAGGGGGTTCGACAGGGGGCCCAAATCTCTCTGGAAACACCATATATTTT
size: NA
J: TRBJ1-3
V: TRBV7-6
D: TRBD1

CDR3: CASSEGVAGNNEQFF
DNA: TGTGCCAGCAGTGAAGGGGTAGCGGGGAACAATGAGCAGTTCTTC
size: NA
J: TRBJ2-1
V: TRBV2
D: TRBD2

CDR3: CASSLSTDTQYF
DNA: TGTGCCAGCAGCCTTAGCACAGATACGCAGTATTTT
size: NA
J: TRBJ2-3
V: TRBV5-4
D: NA

CDR3: CASSEEWTGFEKLFF
DNA: TGTGCCAGCAGTGAAGAATGGACAGGATTTGAAAAACTGTTTTTT
size: NA
J: TRBJ1-4
V: TRBV6-1
D: TRBD1

CDR3: CASSSQQEEGYTF
DNA: TGTGCCAGCAGCTCCCAACAGGAAGAGGGCTACACCTTC
size: NA
J: TRBJ1-2
V: TRBV7-2
D: NA

CDR3: CAISESGGEAFF
DNA: TGTGCCATCAGTGAGTCGGGGGGTGAAGCTTTCTTT
size: NA
J: TRBJ1-1
V: TRBV10-3
D: NA

CDR3: CASTPGGNVYEQYF
DNA: TGTGCCAGCACCCCCGGGGGGAATGTTTACGAGCAGTACTTC
size: NA
J: TRBJ2-7
V: TRBV5-6
D: TRBD2

CDR3: CASSRGQGALTGNQPQHF
DNA: TGTGCCAGCAGCCGCGGGCAGGGGGCCTTAACCGGCAATCAGCCCCAGCATTTT
size: NA
J: TRBJ1-5
V: TRBV11-2
D: TRBD1

CDR3: CASSFPGTGELFF
DNA: TGTGCCAGCAGCTTCCCAGGCACCGGGGAGCTGTTTTTT
size: NA
J: TRBJ2-2
V: TRBV9
D: NA